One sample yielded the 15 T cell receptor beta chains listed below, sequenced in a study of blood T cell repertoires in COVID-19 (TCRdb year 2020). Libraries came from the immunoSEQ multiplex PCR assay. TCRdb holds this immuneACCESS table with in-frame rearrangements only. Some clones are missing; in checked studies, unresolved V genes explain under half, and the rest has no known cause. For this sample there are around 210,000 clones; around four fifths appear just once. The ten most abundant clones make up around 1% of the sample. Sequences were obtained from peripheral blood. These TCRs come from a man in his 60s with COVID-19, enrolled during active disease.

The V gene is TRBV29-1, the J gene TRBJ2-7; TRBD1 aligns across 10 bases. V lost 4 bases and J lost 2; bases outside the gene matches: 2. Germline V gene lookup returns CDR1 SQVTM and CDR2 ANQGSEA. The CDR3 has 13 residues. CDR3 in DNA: TGCAGCGTTGCCGGGACAGGGGCCTACGAGCAGTACTTC. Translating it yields CSVAGTGAYEQYF.

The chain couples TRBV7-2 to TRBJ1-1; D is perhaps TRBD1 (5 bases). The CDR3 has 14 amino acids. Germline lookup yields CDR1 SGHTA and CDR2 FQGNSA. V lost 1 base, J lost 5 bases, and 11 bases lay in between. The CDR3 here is CASSLERGGTEAFF. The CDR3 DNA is TGTGCCAGCAGCTTAGAACGGGGGGGGACTGAAGCTTTCTTT. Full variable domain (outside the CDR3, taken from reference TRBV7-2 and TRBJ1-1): GAGVSQSPSNKVTEKGKDVELRCDPISGHTALYWYRQSLGQGLEFLIYFQGNSAPDKSGLPSDRFSAERTGGSVSTLTIQRTQQEDSAVYLCASSLERGGTEAFFGQGTRLTVV.

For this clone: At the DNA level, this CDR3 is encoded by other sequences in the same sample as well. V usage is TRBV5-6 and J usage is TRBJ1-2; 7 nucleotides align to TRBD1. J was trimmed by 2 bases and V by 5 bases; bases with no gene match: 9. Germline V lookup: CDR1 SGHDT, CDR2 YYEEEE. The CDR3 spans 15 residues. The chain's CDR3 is CASSLSGTVNYGYTF. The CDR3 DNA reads TGTGCCAGCAGTCTGTCCGGGACAGTAAACTATGGCTACACCTTC.

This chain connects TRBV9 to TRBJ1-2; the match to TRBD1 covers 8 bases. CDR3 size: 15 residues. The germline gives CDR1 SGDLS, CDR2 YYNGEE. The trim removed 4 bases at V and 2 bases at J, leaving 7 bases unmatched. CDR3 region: CASSPRDRQNYGYTF. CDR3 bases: TGTGCCAGCAGCCCCCGGGACAGGCAAAACTATGGCTACACCTTC.

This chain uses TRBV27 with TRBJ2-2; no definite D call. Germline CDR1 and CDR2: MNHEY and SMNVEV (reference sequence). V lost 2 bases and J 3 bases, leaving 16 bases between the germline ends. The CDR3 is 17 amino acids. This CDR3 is CASSLGSSFVDTGELFF. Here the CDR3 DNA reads TGTGCCAGCAGTTTAGGCTCTAGTTTCGTGGACACCGGGGAGCTGTTTTTT.

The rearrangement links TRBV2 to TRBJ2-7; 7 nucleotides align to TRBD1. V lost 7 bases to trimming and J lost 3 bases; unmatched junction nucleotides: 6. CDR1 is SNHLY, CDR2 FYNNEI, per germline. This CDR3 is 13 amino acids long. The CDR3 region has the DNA TGTGCCAGCAACCGGGACAGCTACTACGAGCAGTACTTC. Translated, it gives CASNRDSYYEQYF. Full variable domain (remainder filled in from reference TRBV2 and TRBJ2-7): EPEVTQTPSHQVTQMGQEVILRCVPISNHLYFYWYRQILGQKVEFLVSFYNNEISEKSEIFDDQFSVERPDGSNFTLKIRSTKLEDSAMYFCASNRDSYYEQYFGPGTRLTVT.

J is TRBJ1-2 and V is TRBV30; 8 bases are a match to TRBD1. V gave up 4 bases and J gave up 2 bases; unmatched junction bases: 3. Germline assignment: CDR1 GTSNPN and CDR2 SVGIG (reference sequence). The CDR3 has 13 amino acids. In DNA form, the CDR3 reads TGTGCCTGGACTAGACAGGGGAACTATGGCTACACCTTC. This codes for CAWTRQGNYGYTF.

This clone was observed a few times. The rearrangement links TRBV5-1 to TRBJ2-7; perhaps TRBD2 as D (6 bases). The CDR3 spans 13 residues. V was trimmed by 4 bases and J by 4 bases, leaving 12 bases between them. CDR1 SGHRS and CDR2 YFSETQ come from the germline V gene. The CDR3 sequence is CASSLPGEYEQYF. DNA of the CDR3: TGCGCCAGCAGCCTGCCGGGGGAGTACGAGCAGTACTTC.

The CDR3 DNA follows: TGTGCCAGCAGTCCGGGACAGGGGGCCGGGCAGCCCCAGCATTTT. It translates to CASSPGQGAGQPQHF. This chain joins TRBV6-4 and TRBJ1-5; 12 bases map to TRBD1. CDR1 and CDR2 from the germline V gene are MRHNA and SNTAGT. After removal of 5 bases from V and 7 bases from J, the junction contained 6 bases not matched to a gene. The CDR3 sequence is 15 residues long.

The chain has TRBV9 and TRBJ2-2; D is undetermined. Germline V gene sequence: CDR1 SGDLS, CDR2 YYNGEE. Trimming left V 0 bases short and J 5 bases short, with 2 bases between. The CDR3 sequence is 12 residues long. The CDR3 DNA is TGTGCCAGCAGCGTAGCTACCGGGGAGCTGTTTTTT. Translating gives CASSVATGELFF.

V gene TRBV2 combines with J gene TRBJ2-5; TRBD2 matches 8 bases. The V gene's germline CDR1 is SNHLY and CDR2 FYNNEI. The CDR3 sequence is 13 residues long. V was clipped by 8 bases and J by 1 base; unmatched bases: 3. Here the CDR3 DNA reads TGTGCCAGCGCGGGGGGATTCCAAGAGACCCAGTACTTC. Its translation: CASAGGFQETQYF.

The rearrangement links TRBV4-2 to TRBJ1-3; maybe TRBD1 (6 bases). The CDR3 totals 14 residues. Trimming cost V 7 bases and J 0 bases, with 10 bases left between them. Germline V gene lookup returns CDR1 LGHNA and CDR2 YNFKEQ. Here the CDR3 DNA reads TGTGCCAGCACCCCGGACAGCTCTGGAAACACCATATATTTT. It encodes CASTPDSSGNTIYF.

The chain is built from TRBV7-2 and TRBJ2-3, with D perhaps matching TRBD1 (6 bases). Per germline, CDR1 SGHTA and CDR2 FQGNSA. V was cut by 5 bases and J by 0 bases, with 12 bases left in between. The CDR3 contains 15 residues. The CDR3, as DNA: TGTGCCAGCAGCCAAGACAGGCTAAGCACAGATACGCAGTATTTT. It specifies CASSQDRLSTDTQYF.

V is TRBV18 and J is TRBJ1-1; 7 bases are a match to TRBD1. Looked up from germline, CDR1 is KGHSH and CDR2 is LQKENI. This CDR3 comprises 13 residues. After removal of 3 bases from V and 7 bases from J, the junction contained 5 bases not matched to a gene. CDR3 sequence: CASSPDRQHEAFF. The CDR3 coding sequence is TGTGCCAGCTCACCGGACAGGCAGCATGAAGCTTTCTTT. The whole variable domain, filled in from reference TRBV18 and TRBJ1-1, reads NAGVMQNPRHLVRRRGQEARLRCSPMKGHSHVYWYRQLPEEGLKFMVYLQKENIIDESGMPKERFSAEFPKEGPSILRIQQVVRGDSAAYFCASSPDRQHEAFFGQGTRLTVV.

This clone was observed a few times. The CDR3 nucleotides are TGCGCCAGCAGCGCGCAGGGCAGGGGCTATGGCTACACCTTC. Protein sequence: CASSAQGRGYGYTF. The chain has TRBV4-1 and TRBJ1-2, with D perhaps TRBD1 (6 bases). This CDR3 spans 14 amino acids. Germline V gene data show CDR1 as MGHRA and CDR2 as YSYEKL. V shed 5 bases and J shed 4 bases, with 14 bases lying between them.